A single T cell receptor (beta chain) is shown here with its context. What it binds is not known. This specimen belongs to a study of vaccination effects on CD4 cells after COVID-19. As for the study in general: Two doses of either BNT162b2 or mRNA-1273 were given to each participant. Study-level points and caveats: Few convalescent patients were included, and no early post-infection timepoints were sampled. Infection-derived and vaccine-derived clones contracted markedly late after vaccination.

Per the germline V gene, CDR1 is SNHLY and CDR2 is FYNNEI. The ends were cut back, 7 bases at V and 3 bases at J, with 12 bases in the middle. This CDR3 contains 13 residues. TCRdb's copy holds only in-frame clones and misses some; the assay was immunoSEQ multiplex PCR. The sample lists some 40,000 clones; approximately 70% were seen once. Viral peptide pools were used in the ViraFEST assay to expand antigen-specific CD4+ T cells, and sequencing came afterward. Once cultured for approximately ten days, the cells underwent separation to obtain CD4+ T cells. This individual contracted SARS-CoV-2 between March and December 2020, as verified by PCR. Researchers reported culturing 2 million to 2.5 million PBMC in each well, adding approximately 10 IU/ml IL-2 and 10 ug/ml peptides.

V usage is TRBV2 and J usage is TRBJ2-5; possibly TRBD2 for D (6 bases). The sequence was obtained from a human donor who had a prior SARS-CoV-2 infection. The sample consisted of CD4+ T cells from PBMCs cultured with a peptide pool, taken before COVID-19 vaccination. CDR3 in DNA: TGTGCCAGCAACTTAGCGGCCGAAGAGACCCAGTACTTC. Translating gives CASNLAAEETQYF.